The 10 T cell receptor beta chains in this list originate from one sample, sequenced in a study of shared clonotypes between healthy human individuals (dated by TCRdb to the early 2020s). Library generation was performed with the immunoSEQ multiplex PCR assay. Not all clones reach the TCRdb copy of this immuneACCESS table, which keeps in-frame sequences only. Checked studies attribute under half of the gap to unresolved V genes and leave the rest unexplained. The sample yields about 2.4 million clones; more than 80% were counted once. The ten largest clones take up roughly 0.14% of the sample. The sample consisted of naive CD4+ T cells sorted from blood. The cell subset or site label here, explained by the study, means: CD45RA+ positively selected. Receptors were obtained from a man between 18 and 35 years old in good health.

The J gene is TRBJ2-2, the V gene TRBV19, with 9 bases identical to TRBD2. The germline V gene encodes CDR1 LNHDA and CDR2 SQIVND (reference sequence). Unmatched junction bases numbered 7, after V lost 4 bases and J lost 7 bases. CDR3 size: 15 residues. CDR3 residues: CASSRIAGAGGELFF. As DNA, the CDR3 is TGTGCCAGTAGTAGAATAGCGGGAGCGGGCGGGGAGCTGTTTTTT.

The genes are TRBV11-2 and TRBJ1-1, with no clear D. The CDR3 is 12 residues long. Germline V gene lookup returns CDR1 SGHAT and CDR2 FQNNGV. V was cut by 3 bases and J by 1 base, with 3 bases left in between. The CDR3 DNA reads TGTGCCAGCAGCTTTTCGAACACTGAAGCTTTCTTT. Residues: CASSFSNTEAFF. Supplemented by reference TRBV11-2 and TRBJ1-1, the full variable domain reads EAGVAQSPRYKIIEKRQSVAFWCNPISGHATLYWYQQILGQGPKLLIQFQNNGVVDDSQLPKDRFSAERLKGVDSTLKIQPAKLEDSAVYLCASSFSNTEAFFGQGTRLTVV.

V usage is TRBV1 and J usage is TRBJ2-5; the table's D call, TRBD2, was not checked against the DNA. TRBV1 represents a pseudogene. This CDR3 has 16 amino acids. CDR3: CTSSDRTSGGQETQYF. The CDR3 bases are TGCACCAGCAGCGACCGAACTAGCGGGGGGCAAGAGACCCAGTACTTC.

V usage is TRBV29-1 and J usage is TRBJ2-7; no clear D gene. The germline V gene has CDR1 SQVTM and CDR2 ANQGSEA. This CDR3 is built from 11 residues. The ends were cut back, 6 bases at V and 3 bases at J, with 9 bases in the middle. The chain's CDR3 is CSVLYSYEQYF. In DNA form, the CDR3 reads TGCAGCGTCTTGTACAGCTACGAGCAGTACTTC.

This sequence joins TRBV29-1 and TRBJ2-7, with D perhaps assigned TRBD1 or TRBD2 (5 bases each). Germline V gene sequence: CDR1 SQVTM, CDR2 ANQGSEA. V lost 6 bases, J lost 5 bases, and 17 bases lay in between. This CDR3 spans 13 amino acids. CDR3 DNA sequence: TGCAGCGTCGCAAGGTGGGACGTTAACGAGCAGTACTTC. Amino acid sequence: CSVARWDVNEQYF.

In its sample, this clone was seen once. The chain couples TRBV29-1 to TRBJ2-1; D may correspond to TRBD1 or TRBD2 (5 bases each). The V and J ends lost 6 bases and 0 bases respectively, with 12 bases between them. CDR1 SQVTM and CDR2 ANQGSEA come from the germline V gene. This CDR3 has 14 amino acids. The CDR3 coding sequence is TGCAGCGTCACACTAGGGGTCTCCTACAATGAGCAGTTCTTC. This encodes CSVTLGVSYNEQFF.

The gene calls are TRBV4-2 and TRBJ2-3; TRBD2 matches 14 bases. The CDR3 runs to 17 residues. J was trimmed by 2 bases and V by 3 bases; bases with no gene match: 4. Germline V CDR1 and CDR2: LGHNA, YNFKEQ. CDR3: CASSQRLAGGVTDTQYF. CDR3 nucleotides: TGTGCCAGCAGCCAGCGACTAGCGGGGGGGGTCACAGATACGCAGTATTTT.

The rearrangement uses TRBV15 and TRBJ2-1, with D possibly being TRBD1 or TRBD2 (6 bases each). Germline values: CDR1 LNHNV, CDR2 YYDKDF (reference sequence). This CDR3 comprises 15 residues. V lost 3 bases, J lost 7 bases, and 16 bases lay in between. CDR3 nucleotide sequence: TGTGCCACCAGCAGCACGGGGGCCCCTCGAAATGAGCAGTTCTTC. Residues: CATSSTGAPRNEQFF.

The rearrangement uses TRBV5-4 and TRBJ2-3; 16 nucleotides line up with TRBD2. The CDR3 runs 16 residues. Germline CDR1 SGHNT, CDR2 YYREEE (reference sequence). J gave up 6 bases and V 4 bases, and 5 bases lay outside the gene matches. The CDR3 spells CASSEGLAGGPDTQYF. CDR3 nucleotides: TGTGCCAGCAGCGAGGGACTAGCGGGAGGGCCGGATACGCAGTATTTT.

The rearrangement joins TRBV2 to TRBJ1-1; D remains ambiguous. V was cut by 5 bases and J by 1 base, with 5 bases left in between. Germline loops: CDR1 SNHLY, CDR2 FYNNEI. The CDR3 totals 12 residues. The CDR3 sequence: CASSNRNTEAFF. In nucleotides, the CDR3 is TGTGCCAGCAGTAACAGGAACACTGAAGCTTTCTTT.